The text below deals with one TCR beta chain. A J-beta primer mix and a sample-barcoded 5' primer were used in a second PCR of about 7 to 11 cycles. In TCRdb, the 5' RACE reads were re-called with MiXCR into one record per CDR3 protein. The profile covers about 580,000 distinct CDR3 sequences, with roughly 48% appearing a single time and around 24% taken by the ten largest. The CDR3 length is 15 residues. Between the trimmed V and J ends, which lost 6 bases and 9 bases, there was a span of 18 bases. CDR1 is MDHEN and CDR2 is SYDVKM in the germline V gene. The data were taken from a study of blood T cells in healthy people across ages.

The sequencing input was blood. The source is a man older than 75 in good health. This chain joins TRBV28 and TRBJ1-6; the D is unclear. The CDR3 loop reads CASSTQGGIRSPLHF. In DNA form, the CDR3 reads TGTGCCAGCAGCACCCAAGGAGGGATACGTTCACCCCTCCACTTT.